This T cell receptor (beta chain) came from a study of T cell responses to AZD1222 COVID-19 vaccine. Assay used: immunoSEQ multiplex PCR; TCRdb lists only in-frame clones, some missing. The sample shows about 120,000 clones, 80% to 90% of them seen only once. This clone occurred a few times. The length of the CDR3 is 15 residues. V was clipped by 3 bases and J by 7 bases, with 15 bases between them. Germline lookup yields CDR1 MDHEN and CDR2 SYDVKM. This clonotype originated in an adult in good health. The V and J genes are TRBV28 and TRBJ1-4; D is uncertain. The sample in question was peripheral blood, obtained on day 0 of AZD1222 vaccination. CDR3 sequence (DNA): TGTGCCAGCAGTTTGAGAGCCCCCGCGGGTGAAAAACTGTTTTTT. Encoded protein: CASSLRAPAGEKLFF.